The 24 T cell receptor beta chains reported below all come from one sample, sequenced in a study of blood T cells in healthy people across ages. Primed by a sample-barcoded 5' primer and a J-beta primer mix, a second PCR proceeded for about 7 to 12 cycles. TCRdb used MiXCR to reprocess the 5' RACE reads, holding one entry per CDR3 protein. Of around 400,000 distinct CDR3 sequences in the sample, about 49% are singletons; the top ten hold under 65%. The sample was blood. The receptors come from a man in his fifties or sixties in good health.

The V gene is TRBV20-1, the J gene TRBJ1-2; D is uncertain. V lost 0 bases to trimming and J lost 8 bases, with 19 bases between them. The CDR3 is made up of 15 amino acids. The germline V gene encodes CDR1 DFQATT and CDR2 SNEGSKA (reference sequence). CDR3 in DNA: TGCAGTGCTAGAGATCAGAGGCAATTCACGGGGGGCTACACCTTC. Its protein is CSARDQRQFTGGYTF.

The V gene is TRBV7-2, the J gene TRBJ1-2; 11 positions agree with TRBD1. Looked up from germline, CDR1 is SGHTA and CDR2 is FQGNSA. With 6 bases clipped from V and 7 bases from J, the junction kept 13 bases outside the gene matches. CDR3 length equals 16 residues. DNA for the CDR3: TGTGCCAGCAGTTCGCTACGGACAGGGGGCGCGGTTGGCTACACCTTC. Translating gives CASSSLRTGGAVGYTF.

The chain links TRBV4-3 to TRBJ2-1, with 12 nucleotides matching TRBD1. This CDR3 contains 17 residues. Germline V gene lookup returns CDR1 LGHNA and CDR2 YSLEER. Trimming removed 0 bases from V and 8 bases from J; junction bases left unmatched: 8. Written as DNA, the CDR3 is TGCGCCAGCAGCCAAGAAATAACCGGGACAGGGGGCGATGAGCAGTTCTTC. It specifies CASSQEITGTGGDEQFF.

The sample holds a few counts of this clonotype. The chain employs TRBV6-1 and TRBJ2-5; 11 bases align to TRBD2. J gave up 1 base and V 5 bases, and 3 bases lay outside the gene matches. The V gene's germline CDR1 is MNHNS and CDR2 SASEGT. The CDR3 sequence is 15 residues long. This chain's CDR3 is CASSQLAGVQETQYF. The CDR3 DNA sequence: TGTGCCAGCAGTCAACTAGCGGGGGTCCAAGAGACCCAGTACTTC.

The CDR3 DNA reads TGTGCCAGCAGCGCGGCTCCCAGCTCCTACAATGAGCAGTTCTTC. It specifies CASSAAPSSYNEQFF. This chain links TRBV9 with TRBJ2-1, with D hard to call. Germline V gene data show CDR1 as SGDLS and CDR2 as YYNGEE. CDR3 length: 15 residues. V shed 3 bases and J shed 0 bases, with 10 bases lying between them.

As concerns this clonotype: An end of the junction differs from the germline gene, which may be a read error. The rearrangement links TRBV29-1 to TRBJ2-1; 10 bases fit TRBD1. The CDR3 extends over 14 amino acids. Germline CDR1 and CDR2: SQVTM and ANQGSEA. This CDR3 is CSTRDRGSFNERFF. In DNA, the CDR3 is TGCAGCACCAGGGACAGGGGTTCGTTCAACGAGCGGTTCTTC.

The sample holds one count of this clonotype. The genes are TRBV5-1 and TRBJ2-5; the D call may be TRBD1 or TRBD2 (5 bases each). V lost 3 bases to trimming and J lost 4 bases, with 25 bases between them. Germline assignment: CDR1 SGHRS and CDR2 YFSETQ. This CDR3 has 18 residues. The CDR3 loop is CASSSRFEGRRSGETQYF. For the CDR3, the DNA is TGCGCCAGCAGCTCGAGGTTTGAGGGGCGGAGGTCTGGAGAGACCCAGTACTTC.

The chain combines TRBV20-1 with TRBJ2-7; TRBD1 aligns across 7 bases. The assigned J gene may be wrong: the sequence end matches TRBJ2-4 better. This CDR3 spans 14 amino acids. CDR1 is DFQATT and CDR2 is SNEGSKA in the germline V gene (reference sequence). The CDR3 here is CSARDRRQGDIQYF. The CDR3 DNA reads as TGCAGTGCTAGAGATAGGAGACAGGGTGACATTCAGTACTTC.

To note about this clonotype: This may be a read error: a much more frequent sequence differs by one nucleotide. The genes are TRBV29-1 and TRBJ2-1; 14 bases map to TRBD2. CDR1 and CDR2 (germline): SQVTM, ANQGSEA. CDR3 size: 19 residues. The V segment lost 1 base and the J segment 6 bases; nucleotides outside the gene matches: 14. The CDR3 loop is CSVEGPGTSGRGGGNEQFF. The CDR3 coding sequence is TGCAGCGTTGAAGGCCCGGGGACTAGCGGGAGAGGGGGTGGCAATGAGCAGTTCTTC.

This clonotype was observed many times. The J gene is TRBJ2-3, the V gene TRBV5-1; 7 bases are shared with TRBD2. The CDR3 spans 13 residues. Per germline, CDR1 SGHRS and CDR2 YFSETQ. V lost 2 bases and J lost 3; bases outside the gene matches: 0. The CDR3 here is CASSFGGTDTQYF. The CDR3 DNA follows: TGCGCCAGCAGCTTCGGGGGGACAGATACGCAGTATTTT.

This clonotype came up many times. The chain combines TRBV11-3 with TRBJ2-1; tentative D call: TRBD2 (7 bases). The CDR3 has 16 residues. The germline V gene encodes CDR1 SGHNT and CDR2 YENEEA. Trimming removed 0 bases from V and 5 bases from J, with 14 bases in between. DNA for the CDR3: TGTGCCAGCAGCTTAGATGGGAGGGGGGGAGACAATGAGCAGTTCTTC. It codes for CASSLDGRGGDNEQFF.

Concerning this clonotype: With a much larger clone just one base away, this may be a read error. The V gene is TRBV7-2, the J gene TRBJ2-4; D may match TRBD1 or TRBD2 (5 bases each). TRBJ2-7 matches the DNA end more closely, so the J call is doubtful. The germline V gene has CDR1 SGHTA and CDR2 FQGNSA. CDR3 length equals 15 residues. CDR3 DNA sequence: TGTGCCAGCAGCTTAGCAGGGACCGAAACCTACGAGCAGTACTTC. Its translation: CASSLAGTETYEQYF.

This clonotype showed up just a few times. The chain has TRBV5-5 and TRBJ2-3; no reliable D call. V lost 4 bases, J lost 5 bases, and 11 bases lay in between. The CDR3 spans 13 residues. The germline V gene encodes CDR1 SGHKS and CDR2 YYEKEE (reference sequence). The CDR3 here is CASSINAEDTQYF. The CDR3 DNA follows: TGTGCCAGCAGCATAAATGCGGAAGATACGCAGTATTTT.

Ten or more counts support this clonotype. The J gene is TRBJ2-7, the V gene TRBV9; 8 nucleotides match TRBD1. The germline V gene has CDR1 SGDLS and CDR2 YYNGEE. V dropped 4 bases and J dropped 2; count of bases not matched to a gene: 8. CDR3 length: 15 amino acids. The chain's CDR3 is CASSPWDRLPYEQYF. The CDR3 region has the DNA TGTGCCAGCAGCCCGTGGGACAGGCTCCCCTACGAGCAGTACTTC. Variable domain in full (rest from reference TRBV9 and TRBJ2-7): DSGVTQTPKHLITATGQRVTLRCSPRSGDLSVYWYQQSLDQGLQFLIQYYNGEERAKGNILERFSAQQFPDLHSELNLSSLELGDSALYFCASSPWDRLPYEQYFGPGTRLTVT.

In DNA, the CDR3 is TGTGCCAGCGGGTCCAGGGAAAATTCACCCCTCCACTTT. Amino acids: CASGSRENSPLHF. The chain couples TRBV7-2 to TRBJ1-6, with D possibly matching TRBD1 (5 bases). Germline V lookup: CDR1 SGHTA, CDR2 FQGNSA. The CDR3 is 13 residues long. V lost 8 bases and J 7 bases, leaving 12 bases between the germline ends.

This clonotype came up a few times. J is TRBJ2-7 and V is TRBV20-1; either TRBD1 or TRBD2 may supply D (6 bases each). V was cut by 6 bases and J by 2 bases, with 14 bases left in between. This CDR3 spans 13 amino acids. The germline V gene has CDR1 DFQATT and CDR2 SNEGSKA (reference sequence). In nucleotides, the CDR3 is TGCAGTGCCGCGGGACACCGAACCTACGAGCAGTACTTC. Protein sequence: CSAAGHRTYEQYF.

Concerning this clonotype itself: A single base separates this from a much larger clone, so it may be a read error. The chain couples TRBV20-1 to TRBJ2-1, with D possibly TRBD2 on 5 matching bases. Deletions cut 1 base from V and 9 bases from J, with 19 bases between. CDR1 is DFQATT, CDR2 SNEGSKA, per germline (reference sequence). This CDR3 spans 15 amino acids. CDR3: CSARGIRLPAGEQFF. CDR3 DNA: TGCAGTGCTAGAGGTATAAGGCTACCCGCGGGTGAGCAGTTCTTC.

This chain connects TRBV15 to TRBJ2-7, with 11 bases identical to TRBD1. Germline V gene data show CDR1 as LNHNV and CDR2 as YYDKDF (reference sequence). This CDR3 comprises 14 residues. The trim removed 6 bases at V and 2 bases at J, leaving 3 bases unmatched. The CDR3 region is CATSVDRGPYEQYF. The CDR3 nucleotides are TGTGCCACCAGTGTGGACAGGGGGCCCTACGAGCAGTACTTC.

This clonotype has a handful of counts. The chain couples TRBV7-2 to TRBJ2-1, with D possibly TRBD2 on 5 matching bases. The CDR3 loop spans 13 amino acids. V lost 4 bases and J 9 bases, leaving 13 bases between the germline ends. Germline V lookup: CDR1 SGHTA, CDR2 FQGNSA. The CDR3 DNA follows: TGTGCCAGCAGCTCCTATAAAGGGAGTGAGCAGTTCTTC. It codes for CASSSYKGSEQFF.

This clonotype has more than one count but fewer than ten. The V and J genes are TRBV7-2 and TRBJ2-7; D gene uncertain. V was cut by 5 bases and J by 2 bases, with 13 bases left in between. The CDR3 is made up of 14 amino acids. Per germline, CDR1 SGHTA and CDR2 FQGNSA. CDR3 DNA: TGTGCCAGCAGCGACCAGACTGGCCCCTACGAGCAGTACTTC. Translating gives CASSDQTGPYEQYF.

This clonotype came up a few times. The genes are TRBV29-1 and TRBJ2-1, with a possible D match to TRBD1 (7 bases). Trimming stripped 1 base from V and 7 bases from J, with 20 bases between. From germline, CDR1 is SQVTM and CDR2 ANQGSEA. The length of the CDR3 is 16 residues. This CDR3 reads CSVEAGGTVKRNEQFF. In nucleotides, the CDR3 is TGCAGCGTTGAAGCAGGGGGGACAGTTAAGAGGAATGAGCAGTTCTTC.

This clonotype was seen only a few times. The chain employs TRBV20-1 and TRBJ1-5; D is uncertain. Germline values: CDR1 DFQATT, CDR2 SNEGSKA (reference sequence). CDR3 length: 14 amino acids. Trimming left V 2 bases short and J 0 bases short, with 8 bases between. The CDR3 region is CSARRHNSNQPQHF. The DNA for the CDR3 is TGCAGTGCTAGAAGGCACAATAGCAATCAGCCCCAGCATTTT.

The V call is TRBV3-1, the J call TRBJ1-1, with D unclear. Germline CDR1 reads LGHDT; CDR2 reads YNNKEL (reference sequence). Between the trimmed V and J ends, which lost 0 bases and 0 bases, there was a span of 20 bases. The CDR3 loop spans 19 amino acids. The CDR3 spells CASSQEVFRLGLMNTEAFF. The CDR3 coding sequence is TGTGCCAGCAGCCAAGAGGTTTTCAGGCTGGGCCTCATGAACACTGAAGCTTTCTTT.

This clonotype was counted at least ten times. The chain carries TRBV20-1 and TRBJ2-5, with 13 bases that match TRBD2. Trimming took 6 bases from V and 5 from J; bases not matched to a gene: 12. Germline loops: CDR1 DFQATT, CDR2 SNEGSKA (reference sequence). The CDR3 runs to 16 residues. CDR3 region: CSANLLAGGPLETQYF. The CDR3 DNA reads as TGCAGTGCCAACCTACTAGCGGGAGGGCCGCTGGAGACCCAGTACTTC.